This record looks at one T cell receptor (beta chain) sequence and its context. Its antigen is currently unknown. The data stem from a study of T cell responses to AZD1222 COVID-19 vaccine. Study findings and constraints: Among spike-specific TCRs, nearly half reportedly target unmutated variant regions. In all cases, repertoires were sampled only after the peak T cell response. At 160-218 and 743-854, vaccine-associated CD4 TCRs were dominant, and they spanned spike. Mostly white British, mostly female donors; authors suggested clonal diversity may be underestimated.

Profiled with immunoSEQ multiplex PCR; TCRdb holds only in-frame clones, not every one. The table shows 200,000 to 250,000 clones, with about 92% occurring only once. The V gene lost 0 bases and the J gene lost 9 bases, with 3 bases spanning the gap. The CDR3 is 12 amino acids. In germline, CDR1 is KGHSH, CDR2 LQKENI. The chain uses TRBV18 and TRBJ2-6; D unclear. This TCR came from an adult in good health. The source material was peripheral blood, sampled on day 0 of MenACWY control vaccination. Here the CDR3 reads CASSPPVNVLTF. In DNA, the CDR3 is TGTGCCAGCTCACCACCGGTCAACGTCCTGACTTTC.